This T cell receptor (beta chain) was sequenced during a study of OX40 agonist ivuxolimab in advanced cancers. Study-level information: Those enrolled were 82.7% male, with a mean age of about 66 years and ages from roughly 20 to 90. Findings of the study overall: No antigen was identified for the clonally expanded peripheral T cells. The study observed clonal expansion of CD4+ and CD8+ blood T cells by week 6 at 0.1 to 3.0 mg/kg.

As regards this clone: Its antigen is not known.

This CDR3 has 17 amino acids. Germline V gives CDR1 SGHAT, CDR2 FQNNGV. Deletions cut 2 bases from V and 4 bases from J, with 21 bases between. The data were produced by immunoSEQ multiplex PCR, yet TCRdb's version contains in-frame clones alone and is incomplete. Of about 48,000 clones in the sample, roughly 81% were seen once. Autoimmune disease history or systemic immunosuppression meant exclusion. This clonotype originated in an adult with an advanced solid tumor such as melanoma, head and neck, liver or kidney cancer. Sequencing was performed on CD4+ or CD8+ T cells sorted from blood, taken in a trial of the OX40 agonist ivuxolimab. The V call is TRBV11-2, the J call TRBJ2-7, with D possibly TRBD2 on 6 matching bases. The DNA for the CDR3 is TGTGCCAGCAGCTTACCCTGGGGGGTAACAGGCCTATACGAGCAGTACTTC. Amino acids: CASSLPWGVTGLYEQYF.